The sample holds many counts of the clone carrying this TCR beta chain. What it recognizes is unknown. These data originate in a study of regulatory T cells in long-lasting Graves disease. Overall study results and limits: It was in persistent disease that TRBV28, TRBJ1-2 and TRBJ2-5 were favored.

Time point noted: newly diagnosed GD, antithyroid drugs for less than 3 months. RNA extracted from PBMCs served as the sequencing template. Each of the patients was recruited from an endocrinology department situated in Xi'an, China. Building of the TCR beta libraries involved iRepertoire HTBI primers and Arm-PCR of CDR3 regions. Using its own MiXCR run on the multiplex PCR reads, TCRdb lists one record per CDR3 protein. The repertoire includes about 540,000 distinct CDR3 sequences, approximately 13% of them detected once, and about 10% sits in the top ten. V shed 7 bases and J 0 bases; nucleotides not matched to a gene: 7. CDR3 length equals 16 residues. These data are also associated with another study on T cells in Graves' hyperthyroidism and ophthalmopathy. This second study notes: Aged 18 to 65, the patients had hyperthyroidism that was newly diagnosed and had lasted under 2 months. The study excluded patients with uncontrolled infection, other autoimmune disease, pregnancy or lactation.

The source of this sequence is a man aged 25-45 years with Graves disease. The genes are TRBV12-3 or TRBV12-4 and TRBJ2-4; the match to TRBD1 covers 9 bases. Sequenced here: peripheral blood mononuclear cells (PBMCs), sampled at new diagnosis, from a patient treated with antithyroid drugs. CDR3 residues: CASTIQGAGAKNIQYF. The CDR3 coding sequence is TGTGCCAGCACGATACAGGGGGCGGGAGCCAAAAACATTCAGTACTTC.